The 27 T cell receptor beta chains in this list originate from one sample, sequenced in a study of blood T cell repertoires in COVID-19. Profiled with immunoSEQ multiplex PCR; TCRdb holds only in-frame clones, not every one. The sample has fewer than 250,000 clones, roughly 86% seen once. The sequenced sample consisted of peripheral blood. The receptors shown here come from a woman in her fifties or sixties who had recovered from COVID-19.

V gene TRBV9 combines with J gene TRBJ2-1, with D uncertain. Trimming took 0 bases from V and 5 from J, leaving 6 bases between them. The CDR3 covers 13 residues. Germline CDR1 and CDR2: SGDLS and YYNGEE. The CDR3 here is CASSVAGHNEQFF. The CDR3 nucleotides are TGTGCCAGCAGCGTAGCGGGTCACAATGAGCAGTTCTTC.

The chain has TRBV5-4 and TRBJ1-2, with 7 bases fitting TRBD1. The junction had 5 bases not matched to a gene; V was cut back by 3 bases and J by 6 bases. Germline loops: CDR1 SGHNT, CDR2 YYREEE (reference sequence). This CDR3 region has 13 residues. The CDR3 sequence: CASSSYRGHGYTF. For the CDR3, the DNA is TGTGCCAGCAGCTCATACAGGGGCCATGGCTACACCTTC.

This rearrangement joins TRBV4-2 to TRBJ2-7, with D possibly being TRBD2 (6 bases). CDR1 is LGHNA, CDR2 YNFKEQ, per germline. V lost 0 bases and J lost 5, with 17 bases in between. The CDR3 consists of 16 residues. CDR3: CASSQDLRRGYDEQYF. CDR3 DNA: TGTGCCAGCAGCCAAGATCTAAGACGGGGGTACGACGAGCAGTACTTC.

The genes are TRBV5-1 and TRBJ2-2; tentatively, D is TRBD1 (5 bases). The CDR3 extends over 16 amino acids. Germline V gives CDR1 SGHRS, CDR2 YFSETQ. Trimming cost V 4 bases and J 1 base, with 14 bases left between them. The DNA for the CDR3 is TGCGCCAGCAGCCCCCAGGCAGGGCAGAACACCGGGGAGCTGTTTTTT. Its translation: CASSPQAGQNTGELFF.

V is TRBV5-3 and J is TRBJ1-1, with D uncertain. TRBV5-3 qualifies as an ORF whose function is uncertain. The V end lost 5 bases, the J end lost 1 base, and 12 bases lay between the germline ends. The length of the CDR3 is 14 residues. DNA of the CDR3: TGTGCCAGAAGTCCTGTTCGGAGGAACACTGAAGCTTTCTTT. The encoded protein is CARSPVRRNTEAFF.

This chain joins TRBV29-1 and TRBJ1-1; TRBD1 matches at 7 bases. CDR3 size: 14 residues. Germline values: CDR1 SQVTM, CDR2 ANQGSEA. The V segment lost 6 bases and the J segment 3 bases; nucleotides outside the gene matches: 10. CDR3 nucleotide sequence: TGCAGCGTACAAGACAGGGCGACATACACTGAAGCTTTCTTT. This codes for CSVQDRATYTEAFF.

This clone was found a few times. The CDR3 bases are TGTGCCAGCAGCTTAAATGGGGGGTATGGCTACACCTTC. Translating it yields CASSLNGGYGYTF. The genes are TRBV7-3 and TRBJ1-2; possibly TRBD1 for D (5 bases). The V end was cut by 1 base, the J end by 5 bases, with 8 bases between. Germline V gene data show CDR1 as SGHTA and CDR2 as FQGTGA. The CDR3 is made up of 13 amino acids. The entire variable domain, with the rest obtained from reference TRBV7-3 and TRBJ1-2, is as follows: GAGVSQTPSNKVTEKGKYVELRCDPISGHTALYWYRQSLGQGPEFLIYFQGTGAADDSGLPNDRFFAVRPEGSVSTLKIQRTERGDSAVYLCASSLNGGYGYTFGSGTRLTVV.

This sequence joins TRBV2 and TRBJ1-2; no reliable D call. CDR1 is SNHLY, CDR2 FYNNEI, per germline. The germline V and J ends were trimmed by 1 base and 8 bases, with 11 bases remaining between them. The CDR3 consists of 13 residues. CDR3 loop: CASSEVPATGYTF. The CDR3 nucleotides are TGTGCCAGCAGTGAAGTACCAGCGACGGGCTACACCTTC.

V usage is TRBV5-1 and J usage is TRBJ2-2; a possible D gene is TRBD1 (6 bases). Germline V gene data show CDR1 as SGHRS and CDR2 as YFSETQ. The CDR3 sequence is 13 residues long. V lost 9 bases, J lost 6 bases, and 15 bases lay in between. The CDR3 DNA is TGCGCCACCAGGGGCGGGTCGGCCGGGGAGCTGTTTTTT. This codes for CATRGGSAGELFF.

The V gene is TRBV6-2 or TRBV6-3, the J gene TRBJ1-5, with D perhaps TRBD1 (6 bases). This CDR3 has 21 residues. V lost 0 bases and J 3 bases, leaving 27 bases between the germline ends. CDR1 MNHEY and CDR2 SVGEGT come from the germline V gene. The CDR3 DNA reads TGTGCCAGCAGTTACTCCTTGCGTTTCCAGGGGTTAACTTGGGACAATCAGCCCCAGCATTTT. Amino acids: CASSYSLRFQGLTWDNQPQHF.

The chain combines TRBV2 with TRBJ1-3, with D perhaps TRBD1 (6 bases). CDR3 length: 15 residues. The germline V gene encodes CDR1 SNHLY and CDR2 FYNNEI. Trimming stripped 6 bases from V and 0 bases from J, with 12 bases between. The CDR3 region is CASSTQGLSGNTIYF. CDR3 DNA: TGTGCCAGCAGCACACAGGGCCTCTCTGGAAACACCATATATTTT.

The chain carries TRBV7-2 and TRBJ1-2, with unresolved D. The CDR3 covers 12 residues. V was cut by 3 bases and J by 7 bases, with 9 bases left in between. Germline lookup yields CDR1 SGHTA and CDR2 FQGNSA. Here the CDR3 DNA reads TGTGCCAGCAGCTTTAACGTACTTGGCTACACCTTC. This sequence encodes CASSFNVLGYTF.

The chain is built from TRBV4-1 and TRBJ2-1, with 9 positions matching TRBD2. The germline V gene has CDR1 MGHRA and CDR2 YSYEKL. Trimming took 1 base from V and 5 from J; bases not matched to a gene: 9. The CDR3 covers 17 residues. The CDR3 DNA is TGCGCCAGCAGCCAAGGTCTGGCGGGGGGGCCGAACAATGAGCAGTTCTTC. The encoded protein is CASSQGLAGGPNNEQFF.

This clone showed up just a few times. The rearrangement joins TRBV7-2 to TRBJ2-1; 9 bases map to TRBD2. CDR3 length: 18 residues. Trimming took 4 bases from V and 6 from J; bases not matched to a gene: 16. Germline V CDR1 and CDR2: SGHTA, FQGNSA. CDR3 sequence reads: CASSSVPTSSGEFNEQFF. CDR3 nucleotides: TGTGCCAGCAGCTCGGTACCTACTTCTAGCGGGGAGTTCAATGAGCAGTTCTTC.

V is TRBV30 and J is TRBJ2-7; 10 bases are a match to TRBD2. The V gene end was trimmed by 4 bases and the J gene end by 6 bases; junction bases not matched to a gene: 15. The CDR3 is 16 amino acids. From germline, CDR1 is GTSNPN and CDR2 SVGIG (reference sequence). CDR3 protein: CAWTRGSGGACCEQYF. DNA of the CDR3: TGTGCCTGGACCCGCGGAAGCGGGGGGGCCTGCTGCGAGCAGTACTTC. The whole variable domain, filled in from reference TRBV30 and TRBJ2-7, reads SQTIHQWPATLVQPVGSPLSLECTVEGTSNPNLYWYRQAAGRGLQLLFYSVGIGQISSEVPQNLSASRPQDRQFILSSKKLLLSDSGFYLCAWTRGSGGACCEQYFGPGTRLTVT.

The V call is TRBV5-4, the J call TRBJ2-6; 10 bases are a match to TRBD2. The germline V gene has CDR1 SGHNT and CDR2 YYREEE (reference sequence). The CDR3 sequence is 17 residues long. Trimming cost V 3 bases and J 4 bases; bases outside gene matches: 7. As DNA, the CDR3 is TGTGCCAGCAGCTCTACAGCGGGGGGGTTAGGGGCCAACGTCCTGACTTTC. Translating it yields CASSSTAGGLGANVLTF.

J is TRBJ1-5 and V is TRBV19; tentatively, D is TRBD1 (5 bases). With 2 bases removed from V and 0 bases from J, the gap between germline ends came to 8 bases. CDR3 length: 15 amino acids. The V gene's germline CDR1 is LNHDA and CDR2 SQIVND (reference sequence). The CDR3, as DNA: TGTGCCAGTAGTATACGGCAGGGTAGCAATCAGCCCCAGCATTTT. This translates into CASSIRQGSNQPQHF.

The chain recombines TRBV3-1 (or the pseudogene TRBV3-2) with TRBJ1-6, with 10 bases fitting TRBD1. Trimming took 4 bases from V and 8 from J; bases not matched to a gene: 2. The CDR3 is 14 amino acids. CDR1 is LGHDT, CDR2 YNNKEL, per germline (reference sequence). CDR3 in DNA: TGTGCCAGCAGCCCAGGACAGGGGGATTCACCCCTCCACTTT. As protein: CASSPGQGDSPLHF.

Only a few counts were recorded for this clone. This chain links TRBV5-1 with TRBJ1-5; D call uncertain. Germline V CDR1 and CDR2: SGHRS, YFSETQ. The CDR3 is 13 amino acids. V was shortened by 0 bases and J by 4 bases, with 5 bases between the two germline ends. In DNA, the CDR3 is TGCGCCAGCAGCTTGGCTGTAAATCAGCCCCAGCATTTT. Its translation is CASSLAVNQPQHF.

The rearrangement joins TRBV20-1 to TRBJ1-2, with D hard to call. The CDR3 sequence is 9 residues long. Germline-derived CDR1 and CDR2 are DFQATT and SNEGSKA (reference sequence). The ends were cut back, 3 bases at V and 8 bases at J, with 4 bases in the middle. The CDR3 sequence: CSASSGYTF. The CDR3 DNA reads as TGCAGTGCTAGTAGCGGCTACACCTTC.

The chain links TRBV5-8 to TRBJ2-3; a weak D match, TRBD2 (6 bases). CDR3 length equals 17 residues. CDR1 SGHTS and CDR2 YDEGEE come from the germline V gene. Trimming pared 5 bases from V and 0 bases from J, leaving 19 bases between. The CDR3 nucleotides are TGTGCCAGCAGTTCTGCCGGGGGAAGAGTTAGCACAGATACGCAGTATTTT. Translation: CASSSAGGRVSTDTQYF.

The genes are TRBV3-1 (or the pseudogene TRBV3-2) and TRBJ2-5, with 11 nucleotides matching TRBD2. Germline CDR1 reads LGHDT; CDR2 reads YNNKEL (reference sequence). This CDR3 region has 16 residues. Germline trimming cut 3 bases from V and 2 bases from J; bases unmatched to any gene: 5. The CDR3 DNA is TGTGCCAGCAGCCACCAGACTAGCGGGGCGCAAGAGACCCAGTACTTC. This gives the protein CASSHQTSGAQETQYF.

The J gene is TRBJ2-7, the V gene TRBV9; tentatively, D is TRBD2 (6 bases). The germline V gene encodes CDR1 SGDLS and CDR2 YYNGEE. Deletions cut 0 bases from V and 2 bases from J, with 12 bases between. This CDR3 has 15 amino acids. Here the CDR3 reads CASSVAGVQPYEQYF. Written as DNA, the CDR3 is TGTGCCAGCAGCGTAGCGGGGGTCCAACCCTACGAGCAGTACTTC.

The chain carries TRBV6-5 and TRBJ1-1; D not certain. Per the germline V gene, CDR1 is MNHEY and CDR2 is SVGAGI. With 4 bases removed from V and 1 base from J, the gap between germline ends came to 13 bases. The CDR3 runs to 15 residues. CDR3 DNA: TGTGCCAGCAGTTTAAACATACCCCCGAACACTGAAGCTTTCTTT. Translating gives CASSLNIPPNTEAFF.

To note about this clone: Other DNA variants within this sample encode the same CDR3. The V and J genes are TRBV9 and TRBJ2-7, with a weak D call TRBD1 (6 bases). CDR3 length equals 14 residues. CDR1 and CDR2 (germline): SGDLS, YYNGEE. Trimming cost V 0 bases and J 4 bases, with 11 bases left between them. The CDR3 here is CASSVGGQPYEQYF. In DNA form, the CDR3 reads TGTGCCAGCAGCGTAGGCGGACAGCCGTACGAGCAGTACTTC.

J is TRBJ2-1 and V is TRBV10-2; TRBD2 might be the D (6 bases). There are 12 residues in the CDR3. CDR1 and CDR2 (germline): WSHSY, SAAADI. Trimming took off 11 bases at V and 3 bases at J, with 11 bases between the two ends. The CDR3 sequence: CAAGYNYNEQFF. In nucleotides, the CDR3 is TGCGCCGCGGGGTATAACTACAATGAGCAGTTCTTC.

V and J are TRBV27 and TRBJ2-5; no clear D gene. From germline, CDR1 is MNHEY and CDR2 SMNVEV (reference sequence). The V end was cut by 3 bases, the J end by 1 base, with 6 bases between. This CDR3 is 13 amino acids long. CDR3 DNA: TGTGCCAGCAGTTTTTTAGCCCAAGAGACCCAGTACTTC. This encodes CASSFLAQETQYF.